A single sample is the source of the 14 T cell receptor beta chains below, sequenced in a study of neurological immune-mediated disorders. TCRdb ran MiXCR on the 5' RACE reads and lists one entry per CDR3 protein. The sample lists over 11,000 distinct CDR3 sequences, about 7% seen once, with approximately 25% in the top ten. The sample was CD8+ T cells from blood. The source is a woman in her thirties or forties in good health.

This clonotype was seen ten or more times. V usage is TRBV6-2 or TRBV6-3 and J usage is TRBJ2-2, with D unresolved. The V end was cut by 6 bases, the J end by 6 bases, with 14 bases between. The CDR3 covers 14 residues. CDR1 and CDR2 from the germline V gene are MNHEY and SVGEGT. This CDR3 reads CASSPVRIPGELFF. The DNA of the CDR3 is TGTGCCAGCAGCCCCGTCCGGATTCCCGGGGAGCTGTTTTTT.

CDR3 in amino acids: CSATPGLAEKETQYF. The DNA for the CDR3 is TGCAGTGCTACACCGGGACTAGCGGAGAAAGAGACCCAGTACTTC. The chain links TRBV20-1 to TRBJ2-5, with 11 positions matching TRBD2. Trimming cost V 4 bases and J 3 bases; bases outside gene matches: 7. CDR3 length: 15 amino acids. Germline CDR1 DFQATT, CDR2 SNEGSKA (reference sequence).

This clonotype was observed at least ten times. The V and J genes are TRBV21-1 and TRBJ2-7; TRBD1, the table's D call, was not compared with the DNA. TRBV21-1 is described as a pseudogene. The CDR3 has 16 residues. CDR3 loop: CASSTARGRGRDEQYF. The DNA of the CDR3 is TGTGCCAGCAGCACAGCGCGGGGCAGGGGGCGAGACGAGCAGTACTTC.

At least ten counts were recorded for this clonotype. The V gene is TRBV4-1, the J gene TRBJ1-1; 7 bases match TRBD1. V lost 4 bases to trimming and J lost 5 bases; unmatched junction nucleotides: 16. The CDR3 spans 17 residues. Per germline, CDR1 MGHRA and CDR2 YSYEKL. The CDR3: CASSPGAGAGGLTEAFF. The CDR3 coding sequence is TGCGCCAGCAGCCCCGGGGCCGGCGCAGGGGGTTTGACTGAAGCTTTCTTT.

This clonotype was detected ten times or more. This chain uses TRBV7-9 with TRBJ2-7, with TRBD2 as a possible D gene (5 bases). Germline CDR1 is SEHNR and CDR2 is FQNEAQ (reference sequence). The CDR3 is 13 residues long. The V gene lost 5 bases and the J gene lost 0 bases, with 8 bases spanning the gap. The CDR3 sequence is CASSVGSSYEQYF. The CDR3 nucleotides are TGTGCCAGCAGCGTTGGGAGCTCCTACGAGCAGTACTTC.

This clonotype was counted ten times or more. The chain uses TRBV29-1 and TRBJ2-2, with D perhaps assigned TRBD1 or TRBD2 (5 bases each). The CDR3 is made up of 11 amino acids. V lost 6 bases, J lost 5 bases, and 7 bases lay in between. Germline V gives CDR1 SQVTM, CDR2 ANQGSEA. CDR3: CSVWGTGELFF. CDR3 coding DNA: TGCAGCGTATGGGGGACCGGGGAGCTGTTTTTT.

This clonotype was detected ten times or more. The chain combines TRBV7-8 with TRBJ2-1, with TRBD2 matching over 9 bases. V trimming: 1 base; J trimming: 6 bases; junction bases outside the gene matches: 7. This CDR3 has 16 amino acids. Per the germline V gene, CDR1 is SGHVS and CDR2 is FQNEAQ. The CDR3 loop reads CASSLVAGATTNEQFF. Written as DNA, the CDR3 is TGTGCCAGCAGCTTAGTAGCGGGAGCCACGACCAATGAGCAGTTCTTC.

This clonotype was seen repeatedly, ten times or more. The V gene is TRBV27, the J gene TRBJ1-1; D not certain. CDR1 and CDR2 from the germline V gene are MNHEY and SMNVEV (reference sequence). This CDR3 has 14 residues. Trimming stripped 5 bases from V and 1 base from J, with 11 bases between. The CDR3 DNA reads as TGTGCCAGCAGTAGTAGGGTCCGGAACACTGAAGCTTTCTTT. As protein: CASSSRVRNTEAFF.

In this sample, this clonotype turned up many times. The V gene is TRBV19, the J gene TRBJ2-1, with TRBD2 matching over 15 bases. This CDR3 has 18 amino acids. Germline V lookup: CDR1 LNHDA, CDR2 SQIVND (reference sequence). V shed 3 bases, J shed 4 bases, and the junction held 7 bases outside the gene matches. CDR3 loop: CASSMGLAGGGKYNEQFF. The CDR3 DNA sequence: TGTGCCAGTAGTATGGGACTAGCGGGAGGAGGGAAATACAATGAGCAGTTCTTC.

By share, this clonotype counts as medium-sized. The CDR3 DNA reads as TGTGCCAGCAGACCCTCTATAGGAGCGGGAACCCCCTACAATGAGCAGTTCTTC. Amino acid sequence: CASRPSIGAGTPYNEQFF. This sequence joins TRBV28 and TRBJ2-1, with 7 bases that match TRBD2. Germline V gives CDR1 MDHEN, CDR2 SYDVKM. V was pared by 6 bases and J by 2 bases, with 16 bases of the junction left unmatched. This CDR3 has 18 amino acids.

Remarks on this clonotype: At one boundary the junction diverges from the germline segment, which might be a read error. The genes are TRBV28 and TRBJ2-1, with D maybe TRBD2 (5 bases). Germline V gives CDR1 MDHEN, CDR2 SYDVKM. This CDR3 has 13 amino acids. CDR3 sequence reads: CASGLTVLGEQIF. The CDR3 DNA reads TGTGCCAGCGGTTTAACAGTACTTGGGGAGCAGATCTTC.

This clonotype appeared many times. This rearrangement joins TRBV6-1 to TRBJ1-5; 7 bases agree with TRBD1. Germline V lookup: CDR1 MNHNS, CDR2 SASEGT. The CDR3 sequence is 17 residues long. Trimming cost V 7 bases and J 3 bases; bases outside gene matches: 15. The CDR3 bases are TGTGCCAGCACCACCTACTCGACAGGGCGATTCAATCAGCCCCAGCATTTT. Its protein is CASTTYSTGRFNQPQHF.

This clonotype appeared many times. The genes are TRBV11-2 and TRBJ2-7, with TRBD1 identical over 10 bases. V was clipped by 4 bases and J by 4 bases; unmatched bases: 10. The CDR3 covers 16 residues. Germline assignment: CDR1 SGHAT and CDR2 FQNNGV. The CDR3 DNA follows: TGTGCCAGCAGCTCAGCTTGGGACAGGGGCTCTTACGAGCAGTACTTC. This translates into CASSSAWDRGSYEQYF.

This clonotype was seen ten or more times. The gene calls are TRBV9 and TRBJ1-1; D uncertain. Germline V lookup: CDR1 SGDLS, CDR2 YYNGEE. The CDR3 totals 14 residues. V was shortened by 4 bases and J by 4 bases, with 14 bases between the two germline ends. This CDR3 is CASSLTTAGTEAFF. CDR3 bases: TGTGCCAGCAGCTTAACGACGGCCGGCACTGAAGCTTTCTTT.